These 10 T cell receptor beta chains were sequenced from one sample in a study of cytomegalovirus exposure and HLA in healthy donors. PCR involved 60 Vbeta and 13 Jbeta primers. The data were produced by immunoSEQ multiplex PCR, yet TCRdb's version contains in-frame clones alone and is incomplete. The repertoire includes some 89,000 clones, about two thirds of them detected once, and around 8% sits in the top ten. Source material: PBMCs. Receptors originate from a man aged 60-69 years in good health and CMV-seronegative.

This clone came up a few times. The V gene is TRBV6-6, the J gene TRBJ1-2; D uncertain. The germline V gene encodes CDR1 MNHNY and CDR2 SVGAGI (reference sequence). Between the trimmed V and J ends, which lost 0 bases and 4 bases, there was a span of 9 bases. This CDR3 is 14 amino acids long. Here the CDR3 reads CASSYSEGSYGYTF. For the CDR3, the DNA is TGTGCCAGCAGTTACTCAGAGGGCAGCTATGGCTACACCTTC.

The chain has TRBV2 and TRBJ1-5; D is ambiguous. V was cut by 3 bases and J by 4 bases, with 13 bases left in between. The CDR3 totals 15 residues. CDR1 is SNHLY, CDR2 FYNNEI, per germline. CDR3 sequence: CASSESGRWNQPQHF. CDR3 DNA sequence: TGTGCCAGCAGTGAGTCGGGGAGGTGGAATCAGCCCCAGCATTTT.

The chain employs TRBV28 and TRBJ1-1; 9 positions match TRBD1. The V gene's germline CDR1 is MDHEN and CDR2 SYDVKM. J gave up 5 bases and V 5 bases, and 3 bases lay outside the gene matches. The CDR3 consists of 13 residues. CDR3 protein: CASSPDRGTEAFF. DNA for the CDR3: TGTGCCAGCAGTCCGGACAGGGGAACTGAAGCTTTCTTT. Complete variable domain (other parts from reference TRBV28 and TRBJ1-1): DVKVTQSSRYLVKRTGEKVFLECVQDMDHENMFWYRQDPGLGLRLIYFSYDVKMKEKGDIPEGYSVSREKKERFSLILESASTNQTSMYLCASSPDRGTEAFFGQGTRLTVV.

This chain uses TRBV5-4 with TRBJ1-1; tentatively, D is TRBD1 (5 bases). Trimming removed 0 bases at V and 4 bases at J, with 19 bases between. This CDR3 spans 17 amino acids. Germline V lookup: CDR1 SGHNT, CDR2 YYREEE (reference sequence). The CDR3 DNA follows: TGTGCCAGCAGCTTGGGGTCTGGGGGGAATGGGGGCACTGAAGCTTTCTTT. Translating it yields CASSLGSGGNGGTEAFF.

The chain is built from TRBV18 and TRBJ1-2; D not certain. With 6 bases removed from V and 5 bases from J, the gap between germline ends came to 16 bases. Germline V gene lookup returns CDR1 KGHSH and CDR2 LQKENI. The CDR3 is 14 amino acids. CDR3 nucleotide sequence: TGTGCCAGCTCCCTTTCATCACTTCGGTATGGCTACACCTTC. Translation: CASSLSSLRYGYTF.

The chain is built from TRBV5-8 and TRBJ2-5; no clear D. Trimming shortened V by 6 bases and J by 5 bases, and 11 bases separated the two germline ends. CDR3 size: 12 residues. Per the germline V gene, CDR1 is SGHTS and CDR2 is YDEGEE. The CDR3 DNA reads as TGTGCCAGCACGCTCCGGGTCGAGACCCAGTACTTC. Translated: CASTLRVETQYF.

V and J are TRBV28 and TRBJ1-4, with 7 bases matching TRBD1. The V gene end was trimmed by 3 bases and the J gene end by 6 bases; junction bases not matched to a gene: 16. The CDR3 is 18 amino acids. Germline lookup yields CDR1 MDHEN and CDR2 SYDVKM. CDR3 DNA sequence: TGTGCCAGCAGTTTGCCCCAGGGGGGTGGGGGCTCCCATGAAAAACTGTTTTTT. This encodes CASSLPQGGGGSHEKLFF.

CDR3 in amino acids: CASSQDPAGQVDTQYF. The CDR3 bases are TGCGCCAGCAGCCAAGACCCAGCGGGGCAGGTAGATACGCAGTATTTT. The rearrangement joins TRBV4-3 to TRBJ2-3, with 7 bases fitting TRBD2. This CDR3 region has 16 residues. Germline CDR1 LGHNA, CDR2 YSLEER. V gave up 0 bases and J gave up 5 bases; unmatched junction bases: 8.

The chain employs TRBV7-6 and TRBJ2-1, with 10 bases aligning to TRBD2. The V and J ends lost 1 base and 5 bases, in that order; junction bases with no gene match: 2. The length of the CDR3 is 15 residues. Germline V lookup: CDR1 SGHVS, CDR2 FNYEAQ. The CDR3 region is CASSLGGLADNEQFF. The CDR3 DNA sequence: TGTGCCAGCAGCTTAGGAGGACTAGCGGACAATGAGCAGTTCTTC.

The chain has TRBV30 and TRBJ1-2, with D possibly being TRBD1 (6 bases). V was trimmed by 2 bases and J by 6 bases, leaving 16 bases between them. This CDR3 is built from 14 residues. Germline V gives CDR1 GTSNPN, CDR2 SVGIG (reference sequence). The CDR3 spells CAWSFTGRGDGYTF. The CDR3 coding sequence is TGTGCCTGGAGTTTCACAGGGAGAGGCGATGGCTACACCTTC.